Listed here is a single T cell receptor beta chain. The antigen remains unidentified. Based on a CD8+CD4-CCR7+CD45RA+ profile, naive CD8 T cells were sorted. Germline V lookup: CDR1 LGHNA, CDR2 YSLEER. Trimming left V 4 bases short and J 2 bases short, with 12 bases between. The CDR3 loop spans 14 amino acids. The data belong to a study of molecular identifiers for immune sequencing clone quantification. Study background: In replicates, RNA from about 20,000 or 100,000 naive CD8 cells was split five ways, four sequenced.

TCRdb used MiXCR to reprocess the PCR reads, holding one entry per CDR3 protein. The repertoire consists of around 460,000 distinct CDR3 sequences, with around 21% occurring once and the leading ten covering around 0.86%. Study-wide findings and caveats: Clones that had above 20 RNA copies took up over 99% of effector molecules but under 1% in naive cells.

Source material: naive CD8+ T cells from blood, with Jurkat cell RNA spiked in. As for subset: FACS-sorted CD8+CD4-CCR7+CD45RA+ naive T cells. The V and J genes are TRBV4-3 and TRBJ2-7, with a possible D match to TRBD1 (6 bases). This receptor was taken from a human donor in good health. Some libraries in this study had Jurkat cell RNA spiked in. CDR3 in amino acids: CASSRADRTYEQYF. The CDR3 nucleotides are TGCGCCAGCAGCCGAGCTGACAGGACCTACGAGCAGTACTTC.